The 20 T cell receptor beta chains listed next were all sequenced from one sample in a study of blood T cell repertoires in COVID-19. The method was immunoSEQ multiplex PCR; TCRdb's version includes in-frame clones alone and lacks a portion of them. In the table there are roughly 150,000 clones, roughly four fifths of which are singletons. Sequenced sample: peripheral blood. These receptors all come from a man aged 65-85 years with active or convalescent COVID-19.

This clone has a single count. The chain uses TRBV5-6 and TRBJ1-5; D gene uncertain. Germline assignment: CDR1 SGHDT and CDR2 YYEEEE. V was clipped by 6 bases and J by 3 bases, with 16 bases between them. The CDR3 is made up of 15 amino acids. CDR3 nucleotide sequence: TGTGCCAGCACCCGGGGAGGGTCCGTCAATCAGCCCCAGCATTTT. Protein: CASTRGGSVNQPQHF.

Note on this clone: An end of the junction does not agree with germline; a read error may underlie this. The rearrangement uses TRBV11-2 and TRBJ2-1, with D hard to call. Germline CDR1 reads SGHAT; CDR2 reads FQNNGV. The CDR3 has 12 residues. CDR3 sequence (DNA): TGTGCCACCAGCCACTCCCACAATGAGCAGTTCTTC. This encodes CATSHSHNEQFF.

The chain employs TRBV4-1 and TRBJ1-4, with D uncertain. The CDR3 is 13 residues long. Trimming cost V 3 bases and J 8 bases, with 10 bases left between them. Germline assignment: CDR1 MGHRA and CDR2 YSYEKL. The CDR3, as DNA: TGCGCCAGCAGCCAGGCCCCTAGGGAAAAACTGTTTTTT. Translation: CASSQAPREKLFF.

V gene TRBV19 combines with J gene TRBJ1-2; no reliable D call. CDR1 and CDR2 (germline): LNHDA, SQIVND (reference sequence). This CDR3 comprises 13 residues. Between the trimmed V and J ends, which lost 3 bases and 4 bases, there was a span of 9 bases. CDR3 residues: CASSMTTSYGYTF. Written as DNA, the CDR3 is TGTGCCAGTAGTATGACTACCTCCTATGGCTACACCTTC.

The genes are TRBV29-1 and TRBJ2-1; 13 bases align to TRBD2. This CDR3 contains 15 residues. V lost 7 bases, J lost 7 bases, and 10 bases stayed unmatched. CDR1 is SQVTM, CDR2 ANQGSEA, per germline. Here the CDR3 DNA reads TGCAGCGCCAAAGGACTAGCGGGAGCCTCAAATGAGCAGTTCTTC. Its translation: CSAKGLAGASNEQFF.

The rearrangement uses TRBV18 and TRBJ2-7; TRBD2 might be the D (5 bases). The CDR3 sequence is 14 residues long. CDR1 and CDR2 from the germline V gene are KGHSH and LQKENI. V gave up 4 bases and J gave up 4 bases, with 14 bases separating them. As DNA, the CDR3 is TGTGCCAGCTCACTTATGGGTGGGAGATACGAGCAGTACTTC. It is translated as CASSLMGGRYEQYF.

The table lists this clone with a count of one. This chain links TRBV2 with TRBJ2-6; 8 bases are a match to TRBD1. This CDR3 has 15 residues. With V trimmed by 8 bases and J by 0 bases, 3 bases remained unmatched. Germline loops: CDR1 SNHLY, CDR2 FYNNEI. The CDR3 nucleotides read TGTGCCAGCCGGGACAGGCGCTCTGGGGCCAACGTCCTGACTTTC. Protein sequence: CASRDRRSGANVLTF. Complete variable domain (other parts from reference TRBV2 and TRBJ2-6): EPEVTQTPSHQVTQMGQEVILRCVPISNHLYFYWYRQILGQKVEFLVSFYNNEISEKSEIFDDQFSVERPDGSNFTLKIRSTKLEDSAMYFCASRDRRSGANVLTFGAGSRLTVL.

The V and J genes are TRBV12-3 or TRBV12-4 and TRBJ2-1; D is perhaps TRBD2 (6 bases). The germline V and J ends were trimmed by 6 bases and 6 bases, with 9 bases remaining between them. This CDR3 is built from 12 residues. The CDR3 loop is CASSALANEQFF. CDR3 in DNA: TGTGCCAGCAGCGCACTAGCCAATGAGCAGTTCTTC.

J is TRBJ2-1 and V is TRBV3-1 (or the pseudogene TRBV3-2), with D maybe TRBD1 (6 bases). V lost 6 bases to trimming and J lost 2 bases, with 17 bases between them. This CDR3 spans 16 amino acids. CDR1 is LGHDT, CDR2 YNNKEL, per germline (reference sequence). CDR3: CASSPGPRQAYNEQFF. Here the CDR3 DNA reads TGTGCCAGCAGTCCCGGACCGCGACAGGCCTACAATGAGCAGTTCTTC.

The chain is built from TRBV24-1 and TRBJ2-5; 9 nucleotides match TRBD1. V gave up 9 bases and J gave up 3 bases; unmatched junction bases: 10. The CDR3 is 15 amino acids. From germline, CDR1 is KGHDR and CDR2 SFDVKD. The DNA of the CDR3 is TGTGCCACCTCCTCCGGGACAGGGCGCGAAGAGACCCAGTACTTC. Protein: CATSSGTGREETQYF.

The chain couples TRBV7-9 to TRBJ2-2; TRBD2 matches 7 bases. V was clipped by 2 bases and J by 3 bases; unmatched bases: 6. The CDR3 has 16 residues. Germline-derived CDR1 and CDR2 are SEHNR and FQNEAQ (reference sequence). The CDR3 sequence: CASSLLTGGHTGELFF. The DNA for the CDR3 is TGTGCCAGCAGCTTACTTACGGGAGGACACACCGGGGAGCTGTTTTTT.

The CDR3 is CASSATDRGPTEAFF. Here the CDR3 DNA reads TGTGCCAGCAGCGCGACGGACAGGGGGCCCACTGAAGCTTTCTTT. V gene TRBV7-8 combines with J gene TRBJ1-1; 11 bases agree with TRBD1. The CDR3 consists of 15 residues. Trimming cost V 5 bases and J 4 bases; bases outside gene matches: 6. Germline V gene data show CDR1 as SGHVS and CDR2 as FQNEAQ.

The chain joins TRBV19 to TRBJ2-1; 12 bases agree with TRBD2. The CDR3 totals 22 residues. In germline, CDR1 is LNHDA, CDR2 SQIVND (reference sequence). V lost 8 bases, J lost 7 bases, and 30 bases stayed unmatched. The CDR3 sequence is CASPPVSLAGGPESWDGNEQFF. The CDR3 DNA follows: TGTGCCAGTCCCCCCGTGTCCCTAGCGGGAGGGCCCGAAAGTTGGGATGGGAATGAGCAGTTCTTC. The whole variable domain, remainder taken from reference TRBV19 and TRBJ2-1, is DGGITQSPKYLFRKEGQNVTLSCEQNLNHDAMYWYRQDPGQGLRLIYYSQIVNDFQKGDIAEGYSVSREKKESFPLTVTSAQKNPTAFYLCASPPVSLAGGPESWDGNEQFFGPGTRLTVL.

The J gene is TRBJ1-2, the V gene TRBV19; D is possibly TRBD1 (5 bases). Trimming removed 1 base at V and 2 bases at J, with 11 bases between. CDR3 length: 15 residues. Germline assignment: CDR1 LNHDA and CDR2 SQIVND (reference sequence). CDR3 residues: CASSIVRGTNYGYTF. CDR3 DNA: TGTGCCAGTAGTATAGTTCGGGGGACGAACTATGGCTACACCTTC.

The chain joins TRBV18 to TRBJ1-1; D is unresolved. Trimming shortened V by 1 base and J by 0 bases, and 6 bases separated the two germline ends. Germline V gene sequence: CDR1 KGHSH, CDR2 LQKENI. CDR3 length: 14 amino acids. CDR3 nucleotides: TGTGCCAGCTCACCACGAGCACTGAACACTGAAGCTTTCTTT. Residues: CASSPRALNTEAFF.

The chain employs TRBV12-3 or TRBV12-4 and TRBJ1-2, with TRBD1 matching over 11 bases. The CDR3 is made up of 13 amino acids. Trimming removed 6 bases from V and 8 bases from J; junction bases left unmatched: 5. The CDR3 sequence is CASSQGTGGGYTF. CDR3 bases: TGTGCCAGCAGCCAAGGGACAGGGGGGGGCTACACCTTC.

This sequence joins TRBV6-2 or TRBV6-3 and TRBJ2-7; D is possibly TRBD2 (6 bases). Trimming shortened V by 6 bases and J by 2 bases, and 17 bases separated the two germline ends. The CDR3 is made up of 15 amino acids. Per the germline V gene, CDR1 is MNHEY and CDR2 is SVGEGT. This CDR3 reads CASSSFGTATYEQYF. In DNA, the CDR3 is TGTGCCAGCAGCTCCTTTGGGACTGCAACCTACGAGCAGTACTTC.

This chain uses TRBV4-3 with TRBJ2-5, with a possible D match to TRBD2 (6 bases). Trimming cost V 6 bases and J 7 bases, with 15 bases left between them. CDR1 is LGHNA, CDR2 YSLEER, per germline. CDR3 length: 13 residues. The CDR3 region is CASSPGMGGTQYF. The CDR3 nucleotides read TGCGCCAGCAGTCCCGGAATGGGGGGGACCCAGTACTTC.

This chain joins TRBV10-3 and TRBJ1-5; D remains ambiguous. V was clipped by 0 bases and J by 0 bases, with 6 bases between them. Per germline, CDR1 ENHRY and CDR2 SYGVKD. The CDR3 totals 15 residues. The CDR3: CAISESLGSNQPQHF. The CDR3 nucleotides read TGTGCCATCAGTGAGTCGCTAGGTAGCAATCAGCCCCAGCATTTT.

The chain recombines TRBV14 with TRBJ1-1; no reliable D call. The germline V and J ends were trimmed by 2 bases and 3 bases, with 10 bases remaining between them. CDR1 is SGHDN, CDR2 FVKESK, per germline. The CDR3 spans 14 residues. The CDR3 region is CASSQNKGDTEAFF. For the CDR3, the DNA is TGTGCCAGCAGCCAAAATAAGGGAGACACTGAAGCTTTCTTT.